Shown below are 18 T cell receptor beta chains from a single sample sequenced in a study of control samples from healthy donors and cancer patients. Profiling relied on immunoSEQ multiplex PCR, and the TCRdb table lists in-frame clones only, not all of them. Of around 130,000 clones in the sample, roughly 90% are singletons; the top ten hold 3.2%. The sequencing sample was made of blood. Source of these receptors: a man between 50 and 59 years old in good health.

The chain is built from TRBV3-1 (or the pseudogene TRBV3-2) and TRBJ2-1, with 8 bases lining up with TRBD1. Germline CDR1 is LGHDT and CDR2 is YNNKEL (reference sequence). The CDR3 sequence is 13 residues long. V dropped 1 base and J dropped 9; count of bases not matched to a gene: 2. As DNA, the CDR3 is TGTGCCAGCAGCCAAGTACAGGGGGTTGAGCAGTTCTTC. The encoded protein is CASSQVQGVEQFF.

The chain recombines TRBV19 with TRBJ2-5; 9 nucleotides agree with TRBD2. With V trimmed by 3 bases and J by 1 base, 3 bases remained unmatched. The CDR3 has 15 residues. Germline V gene sequence: CDR1 LNHDA, CDR2 SQIVND (reference sequence). This chain's CDR3 is CASSIASGAQETQYF. The CDR3 DNA is TGTGCCAGTAGTATTGCTAGCGGGGCCCAAGAGACCCAGTACTTC.

The chain's CDR3 is CASSDRMVETQYF. CDR3 DNA: TGTGCCAGCAGTGACAGGATGGTGGAGACCCAGTACTTC. This rearrangement joins TRBV27 to TRBJ2-5, with D possibly TRBD1 on 6 matching bases. V was trimmed by 5 bases and J by 5 bases, leaving 12 bases between them. The CDR3 covers 13 residues. Germline CDR1 and CDR2: MNHEY and SMNVEV (reference sequence).

The chain is built from TRBV19 and TRBJ2-2, with D tentatively TRBD1 (5 bases). Trimming took 1 base from V and 3 from J, leaving 12 bases between them. Germline V CDR1 and CDR2: LNHDA, SQIVND (reference sequence). The CDR3 is made up of 16 amino acids. The CDR3 DNA follows: TGTGCCAGTAGTATAGCACAGGAGTGGTACACCGGGGAGCTGTTTTTT. Translated, it gives CASSIAQEWYTGELFF.

This clone was detected a few times. The chain carries TRBV30 and TRBJ1-5; 9 nucleotides align to TRBD1. This CDR3 comprises 15 residues. The trim removed 6 bases at V and 4 bases at J, leaving 10 bases unmatched. Germline V gene lookup returns CDR1 GTSNPN and CDR2 SVGIG (reference sequence). This CDR3 reads CACRSGTGFNQPQHF. CDR3 nucleotides: TGTGCCTGCCGATCCGGGACAGGGTTTAATCAGCCCCAGCATTTT. The full variable domain, completed using reference TRBV30 and TRBJ1-5, is SQTIHQWPATLVQPVGSPLSLECTVEGTSNPNLYWYRQAAGRGLQLLFYSVGIGQISSEVPQNLSASRPQDRQFILSSKKLLLSDSGFYLCACRSGTGFNQPQHFGDGTRLSIL.

The sample holds many counts of this clone. The same CDR3 can be traced to other DNA sequences in this sample. The gene calls are TRBV3-1 (or the pseudogene TRBV3-2) and TRBJ2-5, with 10 bases fitting TRBD2. Germline V gene data show CDR1 as LGHDT and CDR2 as YNNKEL (reference sequence). Germline trimming cut 1 base from V and 3 bases from J; bases unmatched to any gene: 5. This CDR3 spans 16 amino acids. The CDR3 coding sequence is TGTGCCAGCAGCCAAGGTATAGCGGGGGGAAAAGAGACCCAGTACTTC. Translation gives CASSQGIAGGKETQYF.

The chain uses TRBV21-1 and TRBJ2-3. TRBV21-1 is assigned pseudogene status. The CDR3 totals 15 residues. The CDR3 DNA is TGTGCCAGCAGCAAAGTAAAGGCTGAAAAAGATACGCAGTATTTT. Translated, it gives CASSKVKAEKDTQYF.

This clone was found once. The chain employs TRBV7-7 and TRBJ2-2, with 8 bases fitting TRBD1. The germline V gene encodes CDR1 SSHAT and CDR2 FNYEAQ (reference sequence). V lost 5 bases, J lost 6 bases, and 8 bases stayed unmatched. The CDR3 is 15 amino acids. The CDR3 sequence is CASSPHLDRAGELFF. DNA for the CDR3: TGTGCCAGCAGCCCGCACCTGGACAGGGCCGGGGAGCTGTTTTTT.

The rearrangement links TRBV5-1 to TRBJ2-2, with D maybe TRBD2 (6 bases). From germline, CDR1 is SGHRS and CDR2 YFSETQ. Trimming stripped 4 bases from V and 7 bases from J, with 17 bases between. There are 15 residues in the CDR3. In DNA, the CDR3 is TGCGCCAGCAGCCGGAGGCCTAGCGATGGCGGGGAGCTGTTTTTT. Amino acid sequence: CASSRRPSDGGELFF.

V usage is TRBV7-9 and J usage is TRBJ1-1; no reliable D call. The CDR3 totals 14 residues. V was pared by 4 bases and J by 0 bases, with 9 bases between. Germline-derived CDR1 and CDR2 are SEHNR and FQNEAQ (reference sequence). CDR3 coding DNA: TGTGCCAGCAGCTCCGGAGGGATGAACACTGAAGCTTTCTTT. Translated, it gives CASSSGGMNTEAFF. The full variable domain, completed using reference TRBV7-9 and TRBJ1-1, is DTGVSQNPRHKITKRGQNVTFRCDPISEHNRLYWYRQTLGQGPEFLTYFQNEAQLEKSRLLSDRFSAERPKGSFSTLEIQRTEQGDSAMYLCASSSGGMNTEAFFGQGTRLTVV.

This sequence joins TRBV30 and TRBJ1-2, with TRBD1 as a possible D gene (5 bases). The CDR3 loop spans 13 amino acids. V was shortened by 0 bases and J by 10 bases, with 15 bases between the two germline ends. Germline V gene data show CDR1 as GTSNPN and CDR2 as SVGIG (reference sequence). CDR3 loop: CAWSVQGVADYTF. CDR3 bases: TGTGCCTGGAGTGTACAAGGGGTGGCGGACTACACCTTC.

The chain couples TRBV28 to TRBJ1-3; D gene unclear. Trimming removed 3 bases at V and 0 bases at J, with 9 bases between. CDR1 is MDHEN, CDR2 SYDVKM, per germline. This CDR3 comprises 15 residues. This CDR3 reads CASSFGTSSGNTIYF. The DNA of the CDR3 is TGTGCCAGCAGTTTCGGTACTAGCTCTGGAAACACCATATATTTT.

V is TRBV28 and J is TRBJ1-5; TRBD1 agrees at 7 bases. The CDR3 spans 14 residues. V gave up 5 bases and J gave up 1 base; unmatched junction bases: 2. CDR1 MDHEN and CDR2 SYDVKM come from the germline V gene. The CDR3 spells CASSEQGSNQPQHF. DNA for the CDR3: TGTGCCAGCAGTGAACAGGGGAGCAATCAGCCCCAGCATTTT.

This clone was counted once. The chain links TRBV6-5 to TRBJ1-5; D not resolved. This CDR3 comprises 15 residues. The germline V gene encodes CDR1 MNHEY and CDR2 SVGAGI. V was shortened by 6 bases and J by 0 bases, with 12 bases between the two germline ends. The CDR3: CASRPWQDSNQPQHF. The DNA for the CDR3 is TGTGCCAGCAGGCCGTGGCAGGATAGCAATCAGCCCCAGCATTTT.

The chain couples TRBV28 to TRBJ2-7, with D possibly being TRBD1 (6 bases). The CDR3 contains 14 residues. Germline CDR1 MDHEN, CDR2 SYDVKM. Trimming pared 11 bases from V and 0 bases from J, leaving 17 bases between. CDR3 in DNA: TGTGCCTCCACCCGGACAGCCAACTCCTACGAGCAGTACTTC. Its protein product is CASTRTANSYEQYF.

The gene calls are TRBV7-6 and TRBJ2-3; tentatively, D is TRBD2 (5 bases). Germline CDR1 is SGHVS and CDR2 is FNYEAQ. V lost 5 bases, J lost 4 bases, and 10 bases lay in between. CDR3 length: 13 residues. The CDR3 reads CASSRERADTQYF. Written as DNA, the CDR3 is TGTGCCAGCAGCCGAGAGAGGGCAGATACGCAGTATTTT.

The rearrangement uses TRBV28 and TRBJ1-2, with 8 bases fitting TRBD1. Per the germline V gene, CDR1 is MDHEN and CDR2 is SYDVKM. V lost 5 bases and J lost 6; bases outside the gene matches: 17. CDR3 length equals 17 residues. The DNA for the CDR3 is TGTGCCAGCAGTCAGGGGGCGCGGTTTTATTTCGAGGATGGCTACACCTTC. Its protein is CASSQGARFYFEDGYTF.

The CDR3 protein is CATSRGGLLNTEAFF. Written as DNA, the CDR3 is TGTGCCACCAGCAGAGGTGGACTCCTGAACACTGAAGCTTTCTTT. This chain links TRBV15 with TRBJ1-1; D ambiguous. The CDR3 consists of 15 residues. The germline V gene encodes CDR1 LNHNV and CDR2 YYDKDF (reference sequence). Trimming left V 1 base short and J 0 bases short, with 9 bases between.